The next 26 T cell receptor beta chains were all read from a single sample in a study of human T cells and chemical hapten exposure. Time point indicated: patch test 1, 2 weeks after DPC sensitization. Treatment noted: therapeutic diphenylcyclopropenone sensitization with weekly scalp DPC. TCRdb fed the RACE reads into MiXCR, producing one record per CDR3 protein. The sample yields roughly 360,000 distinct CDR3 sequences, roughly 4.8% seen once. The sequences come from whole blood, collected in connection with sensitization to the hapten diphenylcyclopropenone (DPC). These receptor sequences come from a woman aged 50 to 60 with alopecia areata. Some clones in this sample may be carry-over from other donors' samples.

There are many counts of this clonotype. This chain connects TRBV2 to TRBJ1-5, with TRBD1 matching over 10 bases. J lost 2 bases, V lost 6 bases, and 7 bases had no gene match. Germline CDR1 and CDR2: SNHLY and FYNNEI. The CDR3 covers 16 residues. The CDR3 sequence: CASRGTGDWRNQPQHF. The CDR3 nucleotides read TGTGCCAGCAGGGGGACAGGGGACTGGCGCAATCAGCCCCAGCATTTT. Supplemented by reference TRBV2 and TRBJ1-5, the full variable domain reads EPEVTQTPSHQVTQMGQEVILRCVPISNHLYFYWYRQILGQKVEFLVSFYNNEISEKSEIFDDQFSVERPDGSNFTLKIRSTKLEDSAMYFCASRGTGDWRNQPQHFGDGTRLSIL.

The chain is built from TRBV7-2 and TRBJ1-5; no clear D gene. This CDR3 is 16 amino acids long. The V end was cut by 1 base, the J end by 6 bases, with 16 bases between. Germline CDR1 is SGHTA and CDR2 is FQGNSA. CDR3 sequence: CASSLDASGRLQPQHF. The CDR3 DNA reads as TGTGCCAGCAGCTTAGACGCCAGCGGACGACTTCAGCCCCAGCATTTT. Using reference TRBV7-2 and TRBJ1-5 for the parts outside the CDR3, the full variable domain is GAGVSQSPSNKVTEKGKDVELRCDPISGHTALYWYRQSLGQGLEFLIYFQGNSAPDKSGLPSDRFSAERTGGSVSTLTIQRTQQEDSAVYLCASSLDASGRLQPQHFGDGTRLSIL.

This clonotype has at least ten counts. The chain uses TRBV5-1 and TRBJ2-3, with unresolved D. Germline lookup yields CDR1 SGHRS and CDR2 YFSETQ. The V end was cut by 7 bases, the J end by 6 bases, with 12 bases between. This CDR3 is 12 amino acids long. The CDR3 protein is CASRAEADTQYF. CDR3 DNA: TGCGCCAGCCGGGCCGAGGCGGATACGCAGTATTTT.

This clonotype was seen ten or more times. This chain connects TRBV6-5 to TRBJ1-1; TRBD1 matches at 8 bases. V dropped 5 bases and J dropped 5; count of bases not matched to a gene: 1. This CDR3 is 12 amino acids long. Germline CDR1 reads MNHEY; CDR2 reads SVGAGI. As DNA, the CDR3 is TGTGCCAGCAGTCGGACAGGGACTGAAGCTTTCTTT. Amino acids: CASSRTGTEAFF.

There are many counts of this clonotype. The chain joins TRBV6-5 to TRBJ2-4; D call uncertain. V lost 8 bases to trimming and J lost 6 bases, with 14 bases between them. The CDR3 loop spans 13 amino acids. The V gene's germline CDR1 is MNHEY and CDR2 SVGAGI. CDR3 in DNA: TGTGCCAGCTCAGGTGGTTGGGGAAACATTCAGTACTTC. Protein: CASSGGWGNIQYF.

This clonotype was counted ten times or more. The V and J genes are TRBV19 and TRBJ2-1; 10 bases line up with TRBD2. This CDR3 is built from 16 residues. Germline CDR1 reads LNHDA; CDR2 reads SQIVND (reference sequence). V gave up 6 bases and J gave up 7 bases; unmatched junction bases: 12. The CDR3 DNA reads TGTGCCAGTAGCCAGGCGTCAGCGGGAGGGCTTAATGAGCAGTTCTTC. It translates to CASSQASAGGLNEQFF. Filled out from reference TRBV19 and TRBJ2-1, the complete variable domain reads DGGITQSPKYLFRKEGQNVTLSCEQNLNHDAMYWYRQDPGQGLRLIYYSQIVNDFQKGDIAEGYSVSREKKESFPLTVTSAQKNPTAFYLCASSQASAGGLNEQFFGPGTRLTVL.

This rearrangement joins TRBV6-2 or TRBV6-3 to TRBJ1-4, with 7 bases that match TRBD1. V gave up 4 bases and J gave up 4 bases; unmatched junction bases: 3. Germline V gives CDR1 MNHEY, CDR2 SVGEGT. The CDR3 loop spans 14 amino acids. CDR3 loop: CASSLDRHNEKLFF. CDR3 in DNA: TGTGCCAGCAGTTTGGACAGGCATAATGAAAAACTGTTTTTT.

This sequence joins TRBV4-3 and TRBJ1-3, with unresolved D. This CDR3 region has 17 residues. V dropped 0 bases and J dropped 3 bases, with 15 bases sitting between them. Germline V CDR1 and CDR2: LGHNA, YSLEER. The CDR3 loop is CASSQDGLLGFGNTIYF. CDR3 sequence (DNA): TGCGCCAGCAGCCAAGATGGACTTCTCGGTTTTGGAAACACCATATATTTT.

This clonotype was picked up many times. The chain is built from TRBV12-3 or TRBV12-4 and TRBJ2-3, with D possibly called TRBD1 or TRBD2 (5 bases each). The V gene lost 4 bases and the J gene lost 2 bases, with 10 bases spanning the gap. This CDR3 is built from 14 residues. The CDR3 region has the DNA TGTGCCAGCAGTTATTCGGGACCCACAGATACGCAGTATTTT. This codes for CASSYSGPTDTQYF.

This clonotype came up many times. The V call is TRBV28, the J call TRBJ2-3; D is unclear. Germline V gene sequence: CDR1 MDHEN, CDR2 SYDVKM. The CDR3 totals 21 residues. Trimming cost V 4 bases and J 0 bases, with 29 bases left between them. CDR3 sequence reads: CASSSHAFNLPLRRSTDTQYF. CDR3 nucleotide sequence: TGTGCCAGCAGTTCGCACGCCTTTAACCTTCCCCTACGTAGAAGCACAGATACGCAGTATTTT.

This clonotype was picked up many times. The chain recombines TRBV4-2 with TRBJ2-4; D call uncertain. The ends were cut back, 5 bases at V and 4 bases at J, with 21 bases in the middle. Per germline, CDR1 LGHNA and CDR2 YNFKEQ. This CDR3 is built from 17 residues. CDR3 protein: CASSYSIDSGGKNIQYF. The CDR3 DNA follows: TGTGCCAGCAGCTATAGCATAGACTCCGGTGGGAAAAACATTCAGTACTTC.

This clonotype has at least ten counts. CDR3 DNA: TGTGCCAGCAGCCCCACCACCGGGGAGCTGTTTTTT. This translates into CASSPTTGELFF. The rearrangement links TRBV14 to TRBJ2-2; D gene unclear. The ends were cut back, 4 bases at V and 4 bases at J, with 4 bases in the middle. The CDR3 contains 12 residues. CDR1 and CDR2 from the germline V gene are SGHDN and FVKESK.

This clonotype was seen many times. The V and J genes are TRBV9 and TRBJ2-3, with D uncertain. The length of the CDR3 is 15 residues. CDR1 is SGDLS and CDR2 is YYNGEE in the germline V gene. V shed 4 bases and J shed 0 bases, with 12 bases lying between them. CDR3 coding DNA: TGTGCCAGCAGCCCAGTGAGTGCTAGCACAGATACGCAGTATTTT. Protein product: CASSPVSASTDTQYF.

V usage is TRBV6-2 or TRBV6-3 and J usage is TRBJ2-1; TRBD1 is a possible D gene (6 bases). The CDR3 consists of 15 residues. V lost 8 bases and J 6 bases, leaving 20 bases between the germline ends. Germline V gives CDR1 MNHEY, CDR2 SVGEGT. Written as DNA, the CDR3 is TGTGCCAGCGGTGCTGGGGGACCAGGGGCCAATGAGCAGTTCTTC. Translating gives CASGAGGPGANEQFF.

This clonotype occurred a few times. The CDR3 nucleotides are TGTGCCAGCAGCTCGTGGGGGACAACAGTTTATGGCTACACCTTC. It codes for CASSSWGTTVYGYTF. This sequence joins TRBV5-6 and TRBJ1-2, with a weak D call TRBD1 (6 bases). The germline CDR1 and CDR2 sequences are SGHDT and YYEEEE. This CDR3 is 15 amino acids long. Trimming left V 3 bases short and J 5 bases short, with 17 bases between.

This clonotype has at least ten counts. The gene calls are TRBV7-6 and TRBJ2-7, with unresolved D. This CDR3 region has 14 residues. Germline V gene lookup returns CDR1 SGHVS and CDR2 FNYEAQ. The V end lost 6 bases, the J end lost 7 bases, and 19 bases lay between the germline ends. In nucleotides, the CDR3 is TGTGCCAGCAGTCCTACGACTCCGGTGGGGGAGCAGTACTTC. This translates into CASSPTTPVGEQYF.

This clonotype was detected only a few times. For the CDR3, the DNA is TGTGCCAGCAGTTCTGCGGGGGGCGGGGTAAATGAGCAGTTCTTC. The encoded protein is CASSSAGGGVNEQFF. V gene TRBV28 combines with J gene TRBJ2-1; TRBD2 agrees at 8 bases. This CDR3 is 15 amino acids long. J was trimmed by 7 bases and V by 4 bases; bases with no gene match: 9. Germline V gene lookup returns CDR1 MDHEN and CDR2 SYDVKM.

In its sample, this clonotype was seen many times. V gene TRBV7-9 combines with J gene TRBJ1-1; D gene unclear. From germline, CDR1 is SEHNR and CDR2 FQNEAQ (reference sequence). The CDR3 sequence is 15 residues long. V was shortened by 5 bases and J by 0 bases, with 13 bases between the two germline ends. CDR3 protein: CASSPSRQLNTEAFF. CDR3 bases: TGTGCCAGCAGCCCGTCTCGGCAGCTGAACACTGAAGCTTTCTTT.

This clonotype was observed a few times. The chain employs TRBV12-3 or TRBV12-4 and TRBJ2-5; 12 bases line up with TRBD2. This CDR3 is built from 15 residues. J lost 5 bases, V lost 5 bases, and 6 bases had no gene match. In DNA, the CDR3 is TGTGCCAGCAGTAAACGGACTAGCGGGATGGAGACCCAGTACTTC. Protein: CASSKRTSGMETQYF.

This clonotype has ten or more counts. CDR3 loop: CASTGGVYNEQFF. CDR3 sequence (DNA): TGTGCCAGCACCGGGGGGGTTTACAATGAGCAGTTCTTC. The chain is built from TRBV7-9 and TRBJ2-1; 8 nucleotides match TRBD2. The V gene end was trimmed by 7 bases and the J gene end by 4 bases; junction bases not matched to a gene: 3. The CDR3 loop spans 13 amino acids. Germline values: CDR1 SEHNR, CDR2 FQNEAQ (reference sequence).

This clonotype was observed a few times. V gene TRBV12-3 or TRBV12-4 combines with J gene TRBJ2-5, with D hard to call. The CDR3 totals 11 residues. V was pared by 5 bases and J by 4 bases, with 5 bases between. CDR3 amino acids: CASSETETQYF. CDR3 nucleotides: TGTGCCAGCAGTGAGACAGAGACCCAGTACTTC.

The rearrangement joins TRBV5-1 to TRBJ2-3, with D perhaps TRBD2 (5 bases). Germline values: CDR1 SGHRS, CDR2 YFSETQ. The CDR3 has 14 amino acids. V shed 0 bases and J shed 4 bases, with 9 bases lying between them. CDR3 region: CASSLEDGADTQYF. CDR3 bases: TGCGCCAGCAGCTTGGAAGACGGGGCAGATACGCAGTATTTT.

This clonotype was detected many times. CDR3 coding DNA: TGTGCCACCGGGCTGCTTGGGATCTATGGCTACACCTTC. The encoded protein is CATGLLGIYGYTF. The chain uses TRBV28 and TRBJ1-2; D unclear. CDR1 and CDR2 from the germline V gene are MDHEN and SYDVKM. The CDR3 consists of 13 residues. V lost 10 bases, J lost 4 bases, and 16 bases lay in between.

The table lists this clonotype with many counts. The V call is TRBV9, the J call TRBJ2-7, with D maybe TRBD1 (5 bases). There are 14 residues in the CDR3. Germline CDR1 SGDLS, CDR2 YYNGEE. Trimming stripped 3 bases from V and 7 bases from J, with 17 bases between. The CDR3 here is CASSAATGVGEQYF. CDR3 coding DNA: TGTGCCAGCAGCGCAGCAACAGGTGTCGGGGAGCAGTACTTC. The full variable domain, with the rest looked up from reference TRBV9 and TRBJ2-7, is DSGVTQTPKHLITATGQRVTLRCSPRSGDLSVYWYQQSLDQGLQFLIQYYNGEERAKGNILERFSAQQFPDLHSELNLSSLELGDSALYFCASSAATGVGEQYFGPGTRLTVT.

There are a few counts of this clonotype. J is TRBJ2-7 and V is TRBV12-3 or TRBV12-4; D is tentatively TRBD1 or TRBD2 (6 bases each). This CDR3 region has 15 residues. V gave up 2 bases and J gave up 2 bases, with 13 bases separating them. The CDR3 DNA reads TGTGCCAGCAGTTTAAAGGGGGGAGGACCCTACGAGCAGTACTTC. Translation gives CASSLKGGGPYEQYF.

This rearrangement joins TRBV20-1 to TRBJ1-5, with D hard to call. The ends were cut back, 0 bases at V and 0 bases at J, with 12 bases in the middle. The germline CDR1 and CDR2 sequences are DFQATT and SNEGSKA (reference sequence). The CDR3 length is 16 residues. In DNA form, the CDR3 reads TGCAGTGCTAGAGATAGGCGGTCCTATAGCAATCAGCCCCAGCATTTT. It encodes CSARDRRSYSNQPQHF.